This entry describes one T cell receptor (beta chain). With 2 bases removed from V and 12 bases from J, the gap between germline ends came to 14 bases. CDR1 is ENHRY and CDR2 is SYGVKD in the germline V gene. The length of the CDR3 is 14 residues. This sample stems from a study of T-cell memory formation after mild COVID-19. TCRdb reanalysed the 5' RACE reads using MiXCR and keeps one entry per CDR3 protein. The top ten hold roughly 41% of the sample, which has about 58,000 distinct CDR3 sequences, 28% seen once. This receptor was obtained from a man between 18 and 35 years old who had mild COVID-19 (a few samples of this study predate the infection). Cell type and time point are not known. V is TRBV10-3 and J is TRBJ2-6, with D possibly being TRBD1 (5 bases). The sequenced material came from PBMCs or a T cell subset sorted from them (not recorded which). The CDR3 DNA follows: TGTGCCATCAGTGAGCCTAGGGCAGGGTTCGTCCTGACTTTC. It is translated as CAISEPRAGFVLTF.